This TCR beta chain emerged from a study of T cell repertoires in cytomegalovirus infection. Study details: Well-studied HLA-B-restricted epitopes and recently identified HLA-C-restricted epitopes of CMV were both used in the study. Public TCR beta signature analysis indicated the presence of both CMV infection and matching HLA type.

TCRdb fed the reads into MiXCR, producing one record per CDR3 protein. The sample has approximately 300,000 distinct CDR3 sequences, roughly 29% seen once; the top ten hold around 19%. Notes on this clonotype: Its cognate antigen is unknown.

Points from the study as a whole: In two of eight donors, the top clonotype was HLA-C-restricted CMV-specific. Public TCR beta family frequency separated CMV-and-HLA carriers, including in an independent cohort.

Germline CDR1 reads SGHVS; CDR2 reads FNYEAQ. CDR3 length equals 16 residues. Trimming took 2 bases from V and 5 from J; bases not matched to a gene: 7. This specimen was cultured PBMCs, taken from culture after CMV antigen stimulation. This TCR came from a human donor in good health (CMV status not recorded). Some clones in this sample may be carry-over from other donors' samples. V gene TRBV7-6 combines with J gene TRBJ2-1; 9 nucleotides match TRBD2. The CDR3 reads CASSLMRGGANNEQFF. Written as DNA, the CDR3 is TGTGCCAGCAGCTTAATGCGCGGGGGGGCGAACAATGAGCAGTTCTTC.